These T cell receptor beta chains were read from a single sample in a study of blood T cell repertoires in COVID-19. Some clones are missing from TCRdb's copy, which holds only in-frame ones; the method was immunoSEQ multiplex PCR. Among more than 35,000 clones listed, about 80% were seen once. The source material was peripheral blood. All receptors derive from a woman in her seventies with acute or convalescent COVID-19. Both conserved end residues are part of each CDR3. The order of the fields is clone size, V gene, D gene, J gene, CDR3 DNA, CDR3 protein. The D gene is left open where the match is weak. Only part of the rows carry a size: once, few, many, or a class if the clone is expanded.

NA	TRBV15	TRBD2	TRBJ2-7	TGTGCCACCAGCAGAGATTTGCTGGCGGCGGGAGGGCCAAGGGAGCAGTACTTC	CATSRDLLAAGGPREQYF
NA	TRBV2	TRBD1	TRBJ2-7	TGTGCCATGTACCCCCAAACAGGGGAACGCGAGCAGTACTTC	CAMYPQTGEREQYF
NA	TRBV5-4	NA	TRBJ2-5	TGTGCCAGCAGCTTGGGCAGGGGTCGCCTACAAGAGACCCAGTACTTC	CASSLGRGRLQETQYF
NA	TRBV3-1/TRBV3-2	TRBD1	TRBJ1-4	TGTGCCAGCAGCGTGGGACAGGCATATGAAAAACTGTTTTTT	CASSVGQAYEKLFF
NA	TRBV28	TRBD2	TRBJ2-1	TGTGCCAGCAGCCCCTGGGATAGCGGGGGGACCTACAATGAGCAGTTCTTC	CASSPWDSGGTYNEQFF
few	TRBV3-1/TRBV3-2	TRBD1	TRBJ2-1	TGTGCCAGCAGCATCTGGACAGGCTCCTACAATGAGCAGTTCTTC	CASSIWTGSYNEQFF
NA	TRBV4-2	NA	TRBJ2-7	TGTGCCAGCAGCCCTATAGAACAGTCGGGGGTCACCTACGAGCAGTACTTC	CASSPIEQSGVTYEQYF
NA	TRBV6-5	TRBD1	TRBJ1-1	TGTGCCAGCAACCCGGGACAGGGGAGCACTGAAGCTTTCTTT	CASNPGQGSTEAFF
NA	TRBV2	TRBD1	TRBJ1-5	TGTGCCAGCAGTACCCGGGACAGGGGCGTTCAGCCCCAGCATTTT	CASSTRDRGVQPQHF
NA	TRBV4-1	NA	TRBJ2-2	TGCGCCAGCAGCCAAGAGAGCTCCAGGGTCTGGACCGGGGAGCTGTTTTTT	CASSQESSRVWTGELFF
NA	TRBV14	NA	TRBJ2-3	TGTGCCAGCAGCCAAGATCTTGGGGCAGGGGGCACAGATACGCAGTATTTT	CASSQDLGAGGTDTQYF
NA	TRBV2	NA	TRBJ1-2	TGTGCCAGCTCGATCCAAACGGGGGTAAATGGCTACACCTTC	CASSIQTGVNGYTF
NA	TRBV7-9	NA	TRBJ1-6	TGTGCCAGCAGCTCTCTTTATAATTCACCCCTCCACTTT	CASSSLYNSPLHF
NA	TRBV29-1	NA	TRBJ2-3	TGCAGCGTTGGACTGGCCACAGATACGCAGTATTTT	CSVGLATDTQYF
NA	TRBV6-6	TRBD2	TRBJ2-7	TGTGCCAGCAGTAATAGCGGGAGGGTGGAGCAGTACTTC	CASSNSGRVEQYF
NA	TRBV7-2	TRBD2	TRBJ2-5	TGTGCCAGCAGCGTGGGACTAGCTTTGACCCAGTACTTC	CASSVGLALTQYF
once	TRBV12-3/TRBV12-4	NA	TRBJ1-2	TGTGCCAGCAGTTTGGGCAGGAACTATGGCTACACCTTC	CASSLGRNYGYTF
NA	TRBV5-4	NA	TRBJ1-1	TGTGCCAGCAGCTTGGACTGGGTCAGGGGTGAAGCTTTCTTT	CASSLDWVRGEAFF
NA	TRBV6-5	NA	TRBJ1-5	TGTGCCAGCAGTCAGGATTATAATCAGCCCCAGCATTTT	CASSQDYNQPQHF